These 26 T cell receptor beta chains were sequenced from one sample in a study of Ad26.COV2.S vaccination and SARS-CoV-2 variants. The table came from immunoSEQ multiplex PCR; TCRdb's copy has only in-frame clones and leaves some out. Among around 370,000 clones listed, just over 90% were seen once. This material consisted of peripheral blood, taken after recovery from COVID-19. Source of these receptors: a human donor who had recovered from COVID-19.

The V gene is TRBV5-4, the J gene TRBJ1-2; 7 bases agree with TRBD1. Germline CDR1 and CDR2: SGHNT and YYREEE (reference sequence). CDR3 length equals 13 residues. The V segment lost 3 bases and the J segment 5 bases; nucleotides outside the gene matches: 4. The CDR3 loop reads CASSSRGGYGYTF. CDR3 sequence (DNA): TGTGCCAGCAGCTCCAGGGGGGGTTATGGCTACACCTTC.

V is TRBV5-1 and J is TRBJ1-2, with TRBD1 matching 10 bases. J lost 0 bases, V lost 4 bases, and 3 bases had no gene match. Germline lookup yields CDR1 SGHRS and CDR2 YFSETQ. CDR3 length equals 15 residues. For the CDR3, the DNA is TGCGCCAGCAGCCATGGACAGGGGGCTAACTATGGCTACACCTTC. Protein product: CASSHGQGANYGYTF.

This chain connects TRBV6-5 to TRBJ1-2; D not certain. This CDR3 is 12 amino acids long. The ends were cut back, 8 bases at V and 8 bases at J, with 15 bases in the middle. Germline V CDR1 and CDR2: MNHEY, SVGAGI. CDR3 amino acids: CASFRWSEGYTF. CDR3 DNA sequence: TGTGCCAGCTTCCGTTGGAGTGAAGGCTACACCTTC.

This chain connects TRBV5-6 to TRBJ2-4; D unclear. V lost 0 bases, J lost 1 base, and 5 bases lay in between. The germline CDR1 and CDR2 sequences are SGHDT and YYEEEE. The length of the CDR3 is 14 residues. The CDR3: CASSLVGAKNIQYF. The CDR3 nucleotides are TGTGCCAGCAGCTTGGTGGGGGCCAAAAACATTCAGTACTTC. Together with reference TRBV5-6 and TRBJ2-4, the CDR3 gives the full variable domain: DAGVTQSPTHLIKTRGQQVTLRCSPKSGHDTVSWYQQALGQGPQFIFQYYEEEERQRGNFPDRFSGHQFPNYSSELNVNALLLGDSALYLCASSLVGAKNIQYFGAGTRLSVL.

The table lists this clone with a few counts. The chain couples TRBV5-6 to TRBJ2-2, with 10 bases lining up with TRBD1. The V and J ends lost 1 base and 3 bases, in that order; junction bases with no gene match: 9. The V gene's germline CDR1 is SGHDT and CDR2 YYEEEE. CDR3 size: 18 residues. This CDR3 is CASSLPQGQGVYTGELFF. The CDR3 region has the DNA TGTGCCAGCAGCTTGCCCCAAGGACAGGGGGTGTACACCGGGGAGCTGTTTTTT.

The chain is built from TRBV5-8 and TRBJ2-2; D ambiguous. Germline CDR1 SGHTS, CDR2 YDEGEE. The V and J ends lost 0 bases and 1 base respectively, with 4 bases between them. The CDR3 runs 14 residues. The CDR3 spells CASSLGVNTGELFF. The CDR3 region has the DNA TGTGCCAGCAGCTTGGGGGTGAACACCGGGGAGCTGTTTTTT.

The genes are TRBV27 and TRBJ1-6; no firm D call. From germline, CDR1 is MNHEY and CDR2 SMNVEV (reference sequence). The V end was cut by 6 bases, the J end by 5 bases, with 11 bases between. This CDR3 spans 14 amino acids. CDR3 loop: CASREGGDNSPLHF. The CDR3 DNA follows: TGTGCCAGCAGGGAGGGCGGGGATAATTCACCCCTCCACTTT.

The gene calls are TRBV27 and TRBJ1-6; a possible D gene is TRBD1 (6 bases). CDR1 MNHEY and CDR2 SMNVEV come from the germline V gene (reference sequence). CDR3 length: 15 amino acids. V was trimmed by 5 bases and J by 7 bases, leaving 15 bases between them. This CDR3 is CASSPLGGRNSPLHF. As DNA, the CDR3 is TGTGCCAGCAGTCCCCTCGGGGGGCGAAATTCACCCCTCCACTTT.

The chain is built from TRBV6-2 or TRBV6-3 and TRBJ1-1, with 7 positions matching TRBD1. Per germline, CDR1 MNHEY and CDR2 SVGEGT. The CDR3 sequence is 16 residues long. Trimming at V came to 2 bases and at J to 6 bases, leaving 12 bases not matched to a gene. The CDR3 DNA sequence: TGTGCCAGCAGTTACCCCACCCCGACAGGGCCTGCTGAAGCTTTCTTT. It specifies CASSYPTPTGPAEAFF.

This chain connects TRBV29-1 to TRBJ2-3; 13 positions agree with TRBD2. The germline gives CDR1 SQVTM, CDR2 ANQGSEA. The CDR3 spans 15 residues. Losses at the gene ends were 4 bases for V and 1 base for J; bases not matched to a gene: 2. CDR3 sequence: CSVGTSGGRTDTQYF. In DNA form, the CDR3 reads TGCAGCGTTGGGACTAGCGGGGGCCGCACAGATACGCAGTATTTT.

The V gene is TRBV2, the J gene TRBJ2-3; D possibly uses TRBD1 or TRBD2 (5 bases each). With 6 bases removed from V and 2 bases from J, the gap between germline ends came to 9 bases. Germline V gene sequence: CDR1 SNHLY, CDR2 FYNNEI. This CDR3 region has 13 residues. The CDR3 sequence is CASRRDLTDTQYF. DNA of the CDR3: TGTGCCAGCAGAAGGGACCTCACAGATACGCAGTATTTT.

The chain carries TRBV6-1 and TRBJ1-5, with D maybe TRBD1 (5 bases). From germline, CDR1 is MNHNS and CDR2 SASEGT. The CDR3 is made up of 14 amino acids. Trimming shortened V by 0 bases and J by 7 bases, and 10 bases separated the two germline ends. The CDR3 DNA follows: TGTGCCAGCAGTGAAGCGCAGGGTCAACAGCCCCAGCATTTT. It translates to CASSEAQGQQPQHF.

The chain recombines TRBV9 with TRBJ2-4; possible D gene TRBD1, 6 bases. The V end lost 3 bases, the J end lost 0 bases, and 13 bases lay between the germline ends. Germline V lookup: CDR1 SGDLS, CDR2 YYNGEE. The CDR3 consists of 16 residues. The CDR3 region has the DNA TGTGCCAGCAGCGACCCCCAGGGGCTAGCCAAAAACATTCAGTACTTC. Translated: CASSDPQGLAKNIQYF.

The V and J genes are TRBV2 and TRBJ1-1; tentatively, D is TRBD1 (6 bases). CDR1 is SNHLY and CDR2 is FYNNEI in the germline V gene. Deletions cut 4 bases from V and 5 bases from J, with 11 bases between. This CDR3 spans 13 amino acids. CDR3 in DNA: TGTGCCAGCAGTGTCTCAGGGGTGACTGAAGCTTTCTTT. This sequence encodes CASSVSGVTEAFF.

The V gene is TRBV2, the J gene TRBJ2-5; 11 bases match TRBD1. The V segment lost 3 bases and the J segment 5 bases; nucleotides outside the gene matches: 2. Germline-derived CDR1 and CDR2 are SNHLY and FYNNEI. There are 14 residues in the CDR3. This CDR3 reads CASSEGQGGETQYF. DNA for the CDR3: TGTGCCAGCAGTGAGGGACAGGGGGGGGAGACCCAGTACTTC.

The chain employs TRBV27 and TRBJ2-7; 8 nucleotides align to TRBD1. The CDR3 sequence is 14 residues long. Germline CDR1 MNHEY, CDR2 SMNVEV (reference sequence). V lost 4 bases to trimming and J lost 6 bases; unmatched junction nucleotides: 8. The CDR3 nucleotides are TGTGCCAGCAGTTGGACAGGGACGAGGTCCGAGCAGTACTTC. This translates into CASSWTGTRSEQYF.

This clone was counted once. The J gene is TRBJ2-1, the V gene TRBV7-6; TRBD1 aligns across 8 bases. Trimming cost V 2 bases and J 6 bases; bases outside gene matches: 9. Germline V gene lookup returns CDR1 SGHVS and CDR2 FNYEAQ. The CDR3 is made up of 16 amino acids. This CDR3 is CASSLPDRDLRNEQFF. In DNA, the CDR3 is TGTGCCAGCAGCTTACCGGACAGGGATCTTCGCAATGAGCAGTTCTTC.

This sequence joins TRBV9 and TRBJ1-2, with D uncertain. Germline lookup yields CDR1 SGDLS and CDR2 YYNGEE. This CDR3 has 15 amino acids. Trimming took off 0 bases at V and 2 bases at J, with 11 bases between the two ends. CDR3 DNA: TGTGCCAGCAGCGTAGTGCCAGAGGCCAACTATGGCTACACCTTC. Translation: CASSVVPEANYGYTF. Together with reference TRBV9 and TRBJ1-2, the CDR3 gives the full variable domain: DSGVTQTPKHLITATGQRVTLRCSPRSGDLSVYWYQQSLDQGLQFLIQYYNGEERAKGNILERFSAQQFPDLHSELNLSSLELGDSALYFCASSVVPEANYGYTFGSGTRLTVV.

Comments on this clone: At one boundary the junction diverges from the germline segment, which might be a read error. This rearrangement joins TRBV29-1 to TRBJ1-2, with 10 bases aligning to TRBD1. The germline CDR1 and CDR2 sequences are SQVTM and ANQGSEA. The CDR3 is made up of 14 amino acids. CDR3 sequence: CSAYPGTGAIPSFF. In nucleotides, the CDR3 is TGCAGCGCATACCCCGGGACAGGGGCCATCCCCTCCTTTTTC.

The chain recombines TRBV3-1 (or the pseudogene TRBV3-2) with TRBJ2-2; 7 bases line up with TRBD1. Germline V gene sequence: CDR1 LGHDT, CDR2 YNNKEL (reference sequence). CDR3 size: 16 residues. Losses at the gene ends were 3 bases for V and 2 bases for J; bases not matched to a gene: 6. CDR3 region: CASSQYRGGNTGELFF. For the CDR3, the DNA is TGTGCCAGCAGCCAGTACAGGGGCGGTAACACCGGGGAGCTGTTTTTT.

The chain carries TRBV10-3 and TRBJ1-5, with no clear D. CDR3 length: 15 amino acids. With 0 bases removed from V and 7 bases from J, the gap between germline ends came to 13 bases. Germline V gene lookup returns CDR1 ENHRY and CDR2 SYGVKD. The CDR3 loop is CAISESNRVRQPQHF. CDR3 nucleotides: TGTGCCATCAGTGAGTCAAATAGGGTTAGGCAGCCCCAGCATTTT.

The CDR3, as DNA: TGTGCCAGCAGCCAAGCCGGGACAGTGCACTACGAGCAGTACTTC. It translates to CASSQAGTVHYEQYF. This chain uses TRBV14 with TRBJ2-7, with 7 positions matching TRBD1. This CDR3 contains 15 residues. V trimming: 1 base; J trimming: 3 bases; junction bases outside the gene matches: 6. Germline V CDR1 and CDR2: SGHDN, FVKESK. The full variable domain, rest sourced from reference TRBV14 and TRBJ2-7, is EAGVTQFPSHSVIEKGQTVTLRCDPISGHDNLYWYRRVMGKEIKFLLHFVKESKQDESGMPNNRFLAERTGGTYSTLKVQPAELEDSGVYFCASSQAGTVHYEQYFGPGTRLTVT.

V and J are TRBV3-1 (or the pseudogene TRBV3-2) and TRBJ2-5; maybe TRBD2 (5 bases). The V end lost 1 base, the J end lost 0 bases, and 15 bases lay between the germline ends. Germline values: CDR1 LGHDT, CDR2 YNNKEL (reference sequence). This CDR3 spans 17 amino acids. The CDR3 here is CASSQGWMDGDQETQYF. The CDR3 DNA follows: TGTGCCAGCAGCCAAGGCTGGATGGACGGGGACCAAGAGACCCAGTACTTC.

The chain links TRBV19 to TRBJ1-1, with TRBD1 matching 11 bases. The junction had 23 bases not matched to a gene; V was cut back by 7 bases and J by 13 bases. The CDR3 consists of 17 residues. Per germline, CDR1 LNHDA and CDR2 SQIVND (reference sequence). The CDR3 reads CASTLGLGQGAHLKLFF. In nucleotides, the CDR3 is TGTGCCAGTACCCTCGGGCTAGGACAGGGGGCGCATCTGAAGCTTTTCTTT.

The J gene is TRBJ2-3, the V gene TRBV7-8; TRBD2 might be the D (6 bases). The germline CDR1 and CDR2 sequences are SGHVS and FQNEAQ. Trimming removed 0 bases from V and 2 bases from J, with 15 bases in between. CDR3 length: 17 amino acids. The CDR3 DNA reads as TGTGCCAGCAGCTTAGCGGTGGCTAGCGAGTTCACAGATACGCAGTATTTT. Translated: CASSLAVASEFTDTQYF.

The gene calls are TRBV5-1 and TRBJ1-1; 7 positions agree with TRBD1. Trimming cost V 2 bases and J 3 bases; bases outside gene matches: 4. Germline V gives CDR1 SGHRS, CDR2 YFSETQ. CDR3 size: 14 residues. The CDR3 DNA reads as TGCGCCAGCAGCTTACAGGGGCGCGACACTGAAGCTTTCTTT. Its protein product is CASSLQGRDTEAFF.